The 21 T cell receptor beta chains given below trace back to one sample, sequenced in a study of shared clonotypes between healthy human individuals. Repertoires were generated with immunoSEQ multiplex PCR, while TCRdb's copy carries only in-frame clones and drops some. The table includes 100,000 to 120,000 clones, under 70% detected once. Sequencing used memory CD8+ T cells sorted from blood. This sample's subset: CD45RO+ cells pooled with CCR7-negative TemRA cells. These TCRs come from a woman in her twenties or thirties in good health.

The CDR3 region is CARDPLYSNQPQHF. For the CDR3, the DNA is TGTGCCAGAGACCCCCTATATAGCAATCAGCCCCAGCATTTT. The chain carries TRBV5-3 and TRBJ1-5, with D unclear. TRBV5-3 is an open reading frame whose function is uncertain. The CDR3 is made up of 14 amino acids. V lost 7 bases and J lost 0, with 11 bases in between.

A few counts support this clone. The genes are TRBV25-1 and TRBJ2-1; maybe TRBD1 (6 bases). Germline lookup yields CDR1 MGHDK and CDR2 SYGVNS. The V end lost 6 bases, the J end lost 9 bases, and 24 bases lay between the germline ends. The CDR3 loop spans 16 amino acids. For the CDR3, the DNA is TGTGCCAGCAGCGAAAGTAGGGGGTCGTCGGTGGGTGAGCAGTTCTTC. It translates to CASSESRGSSVGEQFF.

The V gene is TRBV5-1, the J gene TRBJ2-5; 9 positions agree with TRBD2. Germline assignment: CDR1 SGHRS and CDR2 YFSETQ. Trimming cost V 5 bases and J 2 bases; bases outside gene matches: 4. This CDR3 is built from 14 residues. The CDR3 DNA sequence: TGCGCCAGCAGACCGACTAGCGGACAAGAGACCCAGTACTTC. Encoded protein: CASRPTSGQETQYF.

The sample holds many counts of this clone. DNA for the CDR3: TGTGCCAGCAGCTTAGGACCTTACTACGAGCAGTACTTC. The encoded protein is CASSLGPYYEQYF. This chain joins TRBV7-6 and TRBJ2-7; D unclear. From germline, CDR1 is SGHVS and CDR2 FNYEAQ. The ends were cut back, 1 base at V and 3 bases at J, with 7 bases in the middle. The CDR3 spans 13 residues.

The CDR3 DNA reads TGTGCCAGCAGCTGGGGACTAGCGGGCTACGAGCAGTACTTC. As protein: CASSWGLAGYEQYF. The rearrangement uses TRBV7-9 and TRBJ2-5; 12 bases are a match to TRBD2. TRBJ2-7 matches the DNA end more closely, so the J call is doubtful. The length of the CDR3 is 14 residues. The germline V gene encodes CDR1 SEHNR and CDR2 FQNEAQ (reference sequence).

The chain carries TRBV28 and TRBJ2-7, with TRBD1 matching over 7 bases. Looked up from germline, CDR1 is MDHEN and CDR2 is SYDVKM. The V gene end was trimmed by 8 bases and the J gene end by 3 bases; junction bases not matched to a gene: 4. The CDR3 runs 12 residues. CDR3 DNA sequence: TGTGCCAGCCGTTACAGGGGCTACGAGCAGTACTTC. This codes for CASRYRGYEQYF.

The CDR3 reads CASSQGPGSDTEAFF. The CDR3 DNA is TGTGCCAGCAGCCAAGGGCCGGGATCGGACACTGAAGCTTTCTTT. The chain combines TRBV14 with TRBJ1-1; D remains ambiguous. The CDR3 totals 15 residues. Germline V gene data show CDR1 as SGHDN and CDR2 as FVKESK. Trimming pared 1 base from V and 3 bases from J, leaving 12 bases between. Variable domain in full (rest from reference TRBV14 and TRBJ1-1): EAGVTQFPSHSVIEKGQTVTLRCDPISGHDNLYWYRRVMGKEIKFLLHFVKESKQDESGMPNNRFLAERTGGTYSTLKVQPAELEDSGVYFCASSQGPGSDTEAFFGQGTRLTVV.

A few counts support this clone. This rearrangement joins TRBV7-9 to TRBJ2-2; D is unclear. The ends were cut back, 5 bases at V and 0 bases at J, with 13 bases in the middle. From germline, CDR1 is SEHNR and CDR2 FQNEAQ (reference sequence). The CDR3 has 16 residues. The chain's CDR3 is CASSPTRGANTGELFF. The CDR3 nucleotides are TGTGCCAGCAGCCCAACCCGCGGAGCGAACACCGGGGAGCTGTTTTTT.

The chain is built from TRBV5-1 and TRBJ2-7; TRBD2 aligns across 10 bases. With V trimmed by 2 bases and J by 4 bases, 3 bases remained unmatched. The CDR3 runs 14 residues. CDR1 is SGHRS, CDR2 YFSETQ, per germline. Here the CDR3 DNA reads TGCGCCAGCAGCTTCGGGACTAGCGCTTACGAGCAGTACTTC. Its translation is CASSFGTSAYEQYF.

The chain joins TRBV6-5 to TRBJ2-7; 7 bases align to TRBD2. There are 13 residues in the CDR3. The germline V gene has CDR1 MNHEY and CDR2 SVGAGI. J was trimmed by 3 bases and V by 5 bases; bases with no gene match: 4. Here the CDR3 DNA reads TGTGCCAGCAGTCCGCCGGGGGGCTACGAGCAGTACTTC. Translated: CASSPPGGYEQYF.

The chain uses TRBV28 and TRBJ2-1, with 12 bases lining up with TRBD2. Losses at the gene ends were 3 bases for V and 6 bases for J; bases not matched to a gene: 18. The CDR3 contains 20 residues. Germline V gene sequence: CDR1 MDHEN, CDR2 SYDVKM. The CDR3 loop is CASSFPTITSSGRAINEQFF. Here the CDR3 DNA reads TGTGCCAGCAGTTTCCCCACCATTACGTCTAGCGGGAGGGCCATCAATGAGCAGTTCTTC.

This clone was seen just once. CDR3 sequence: CASSSLKDPNGGGLSYEQYF. CDR3 DNA sequence: TGTGCCAGCAGCTCCCTAAAAGACCCAAATGGGGGAGGCCTTTCCTACGAGCAGTACTTC. The chain links TRBV7-3 to TRBJ2-7; perhaps TRBD2 as D (6 bases). The CDR3 loop spans 20 amino acids. The germline V gene has CDR1 SGHTA and CDR2 FQGTGA. V dropped 4 bases and J dropped 1 base, with 29 bases sitting between them.

V gene TRBV16 combines with J gene TRBJ2-1; D call uncertain. Germline-derived CDR1 and CDR2 are KGHSY and FQNENV. The CDR3 sequence is 11 residues long. The germline V and J ends were trimmed by 4 bases and 6 bases, with 4 bases remaining between them. The CDR3 loop is CASSPTNEQFF. Written as DNA, the CDR3 is TGTGCCAGCAGCCCGACCAATGAGCAGTTCTTC.

V gene TRBV6-4 combines with J gene TRBJ2-5; TRBD2 might be the D (6 bases). TRBJ2-7 matches the DNA end more closely, so the J call is doubtful. This CDR3 spans 15 amino acids. Germline lookup yields CDR1 MRHNA and CDR2 SNTAGT. The CDR3 region has the DNA TGTGCCAGCAGTGCTGGAGACGGGAGCTCCTACGAGCAGTACTTC. Its translation: CASSAGDGSSYEQYF.

V is TRBV29-1 and J is TRBJ2-7; 9 bases line up with TRBD1. Germline trimming cut 0 bases from V and 1 base from J; bases unmatched to any gene: 10. Per the germline V gene, CDR1 is SQVTM and CDR2 is ANQGSEA. The length of the CDR3 is 17 residues. DNA of the CDR3: TGCAGCGTTGAAGAGGGGATTAGACAGGGGGGGTCCTACGAGCAGTACTTC. This translates into CSVEEGIRQGGSYEQYF.

This clone was counted at least ten times. This chain connects TRBV11-2 to TRBJ2-2, with TRBD1 matching over 8 bases. The trim removed 2 bases at V and 7 bases at J, leaving 12 bases unmatched. Germline values: CDR1 SGHAT, CDR2 FQNNGV. CDR3 size: 17 residues. The CDR3 loop reads CASSLPQGAGRDGELFF. DNA for the CDR3: TGTGCCAGCAGCTTACCTCAGGGGGCTGGGAGAGACGGGGAGCTGTTTTTT.

This clone has a single count. The V gene is TRBV7-7, the J gene TRBJ2-1, with D perhaps matching TRBD1 or TRBD2 (5 bases each). This CDR3 contains 15 residues. Germline V gene lookup returns CDR1 SSHAT and CDR2 FNYEAQ (reference sequence). V shed 5 bases and J shed 4 bases, with 15 bases lying between them. In DNA form, the CDR3 reads TGTGCCAGCAGCGTTGGGGGAGTGGGGTACAATGAGCAGTTCTTC. It yields the protein CASSVGGVGYNEQFF. The full variable domain, with the rest looked up from reference TRBV7-7 and TRBJ2-1, is GAGVSQSPRYKVTKRGQDVTLRCDPISSHATLYWYQQALGQGPEFLTYFNYEAQPDKSGLPSDRFSAERPEGSISTLTIQRTEQRDSAMYRCASSVGGVGYNEQFFGPGTRLTVL.

The chain couples TRBV7-3 to TRBJ2-1; D remains ambiguous. Deletions cut 2 bases from V and 6 bases from J, with 8 bases between. Germline lookup yields CDR1 SGHTA and CDR2 FQGTGA. There are 13 residues in the CDR3. The CDR3 protein is CASSLLHSNEQFF. The DNA for the CDR3 is TGTGCCAGCAGCTTACTTCACAGCAATGAGCAGTTCTTC. Full variable domain (rest looked up from reference TRBV7-3 and TRBJ2-1): GAGVSQTPSNKVTEKGKYVELRCDPISGHTALYWYRQSLGQGPEFLIYFQGTGAADDSGLPNDRFFAVRPEGSVSTLKIQRTERGDSAVYLCASSLLHSNEQFFGPGTRLTVL.

This sequence joins TRBV6-5 and TRBJ2-7, with TRBD1 matching over 7 bases. Germline V gene data show CDR1 as MNHEY and CDR2 as SVGAGI. The V segment lost 3 bases and the J segment 5 bases; nucleotides outside the gene matches: 1. The CDR3 has 12 residues. CDR3 protein: CASSYTGDEQYF. The CDR3 coding sequence is TGTGCCAGCAGTTATACAGGGGACGAGCAGTACTTC.

This clone was seen more than once but under ten times. This sequence joins TRBV28 and TRBJ2-5; D unclear. The length of the CDR3 is 11 residues. Trimming removed 6 bases at V and 13 bases at J, with 15 bases between. The germline V gene encodes CDR1 MDHEN and CDR2 SYDVKM. This chain's CDR3 is CASSDWDQRYF. The CDR3 DNA follows: TGTGCCAGCAGCGATTGGGATCAGCGGTACTTC.

This chain links TRBV4-2 with TRBJ2-1; TRBD2 matches 12 bases. With V trimmed by 4 bases and J by 8 bases, 9 bases remained unmatched. Germline V gene lookup returns CDR1 LGHNA and CDR2 YNFKEQ. CDR3 length: 16 amino acids. CDR3 region: CASSLLTSGSLHEQFF. The DNA for the CDR3 is TGTGCCAGCAGCCTCCTGACTAGCGGGAGTTTGCATGAGCAGTTCTTC.